Given below is one T cell receptor (beta chain) in context. The CDR3 sequence is 12 residues long. V lost 6 bases, J lost 4 bases, and 7 bases lay in between. From germline, CDR1 is MDHEN and CDR2 SYDVKM. These data belong to a study of blood T cell repertoires in COVID-19. Clones were read by immunoSEQ multiplex PCR, and TCRdb kept only the in-frame ones, dropping some. The sample contains 100,000 to 150,000 clones, approximately 81% of which appear only once. Sequencing input: peripheral blood. The rearrangement uses TRBV28 and TRBJ2-1; weak D call: TRBD1 (6 bases). The clonotype originates from a man in his forties with active or convalescent COVID-19. The CDR3, as DNA: TGTGCCAGCAGCGGACAGTACAATGAGCAGTTCTTC. Amino acids: CASSGQYNEQFF.